The 28 T cell receptor beta chains below come from one sample, sequenced in a study of cytotoxic CD8 clonotypes in ibrutinib-treated CLL. This table comes from immunoSEQ multiplex PCR, and its TCRdb copy is limited to in-frame clones, with some not included. The sample consists of more than 140,000 clones, 70% to 85% of them appearing once. Sequenced here: PBMCs, sampled after 12 months of ibrutinib treatment. These receptors were collected from a human donor with chronic lymphocytic leukemia.

The V call is TRBV30, the J call TRBJ2-5; 11 nucleotides agree with TRBD2. V lost 3 bases to trimming and J lost 3 bases; unmatched junction nucleotides: 6. Germline V gene sequence: CDR1 GTSNPN, CDR2 SVGIG (reference sequence). The CDR3 contains 15 residues. The CDR3 DNA is TGTGCCTGGAGGGCCGGACTAGCGGGTGAAGAGACCCAGTACTTC. Amino acids: CAWRAGLAGEETQYF.

This clone appeared a single time. This chain joins TRBV5-1 and TRBJ2-2; unclear D gene. Trimming took 3 bases from V and 5 from J, leaving 8 bases between them. The CDR3 is 13 amino acids. CDR1 and CDR2 (germline): SGHRS, YFSETQ. Here the CDR3 reads CASSSEITGELFF. The DNA for the CDR3 is TGCGCCAGCAGCTCCGAAATAACCGGGGAGCTGTTTTTT.

The chain uses TRBV6-1 and TRBJ1-3; D remains unclear. This CDR3 is 15 amino acids long. The germline CDR1 and CDR2 sequences are MNHNS and SASEGT. The V gene lost 0 bases and the J gene lost 3 bases, with 9 bases spanning the gap. The CDR3 DNA follows: TGTGCCAGCAGTGAAGCAGGGTTCCATGGAAACACCATATATTTT. Translating gives CASSEAGFHGNTIYF.

V usage is TRBV11-2 and J usage is TRBJ2-1; 11 nucleotides align to TRBD2. V lost 2 bases and J lost 5; bases outside the gene matches: 5. From germline, CDR1 is SGHAT and CDR2 FQNNGV. This CDR3 has 16 amino acids. This chain's CDR3 is CASSLTSGSWNNEQFF. CDR3 bases: TGTGCCAGCAGCTTAACTAGCGGGAGTTGGAACAATGAGCAGTTCTTC.

In this sample, this clone turned up once. The gene calls are TRBV28 and TRBJ2-2, with D uncertain. The V and J ends lost 5 bases and 0 bases respectively, with 4 bases between them. CDR3 length: 13 residues. CDR1 is MDHEN, CDR2 SYDVKM, per germline. The CDR3 protein is CASSIANTGELFF. CDR3 DNA: TGTGCCAGCAGTATTGCGAACACCGGGGAGCTGTTTTTT. The variable domain in full, completed from reference TRBV28 and TRBJ2-2, reads DVKVTQSSRYLVKRTGEKVFLECVQDMDHENMFWYRQDPGLGLRLIYFSYDVKMKEKGDIPEGYSVSREKKERFSLILESASTNQTSMYLCASSIANTGELFFGEGSRLTVL.

The V gene is TRBV15, the J gene TRBJ1-2; D remains unclear. The CDR3 sequence is 14 residues long. The germline gives CDR1 LNHNV, CDR2 YYDKDF (reference sequence). V was clipped by 3 bases and J by 4 bases, with 12 bases between them. The CDR3 sequence: CATSRDPKLYGYTF. CDR3 bases: TGTGCCACCAGCAGGGACCCAAAGCTCTATGGCTACACCTTC.

The DNA for the CDR3 is TGTGCCAGCAGCTCTTTGTCTGACTCCTCCTACGAGCAGTACTTC. Translation: CASSSLSDSSYEQYF. The chain couples TRBV7-3 to TRBJ2-7; no definite D call. CDR1 is SGHTA, CDR2 FQGTGA, per germline. Trimming stripped 4 bases from V and 0 bases from J, with 13 bases between. The CDR3 sequence is 15 residues long. Full variable domain (rest looked up from reference TRBV7-3 and TRBJ2-7): GAGVSQTPSNKVTEKGKYVELRCDPISGHTALYWYRQSLGQGPEFLIYFQGTGAADDSGLPNDRFFAVRPEGSVSTLKIQRTERGDSAVYLCASSSLSDSSYEQYFGPGTRLTVT.

The CDR3 protein is CASSLLAGPSYEQYF. In DNA form, the CDR3 reads TGCGCCAGCAGCCTTCTAGCGGGGCCCTCCTACGAGCAGTACTTC. The chain recombines TRBV5-1 with TRBJ2-7, with 9 nucleotides matching TRBD2. Per the germline V gene, CDR1 is SGHRS and CDR2 is YFSETQ. The V gene end was trimmed by 4 bases and the J gene end by 0 bases; junction bases not matched to a gene: 5. The CDR3 has 15 amino acids.

The gene calls are TRBV7-3 and TRBJ2-2, with D tentatively TRBD1 (6 bases). The V gene's germline CDR1 is SGHTA and CDR2 FQGTGA. This CDR3 contains 15 residues. Between the trimmed V and J ends, which lost 3 bases and 4 bases, there was a span of 12 bases. In nucleotides, the CDR3 is TGTGCCAGCAGCTTCGGAGGACAGCTCACCGGGGAGCTGTTTTTT. Protein product: CASSFGGQLTGELFF. Filled out from reference TRBV7-3 and TRBJ2-2, the complete variable domain reads GAGVSQTPSNKVTEKGKYVELRCDPISGHTALYWYRQSLGQGPEFLIYFQGTGAADDSGLPNDRFFAVRPEGSVSTLKIQRTERGDSAVYLCASSFGGQLTGELFFGEGSRLTVL.

The V gene is TRBV28, the J gene TRBJ2-3; tentative D call: TRBD2 (5 bases). CDR1 is MDHEN, CDR2 SYDVKM, per germline. The length of the CDR3 is 15 residues. Between the trimmed V and J ends, which lost 5 bases and 0 bases, there was a span of 12 bases. CDR3: CASSPRSVSTDTQYF. Here the CDR3 DNA reads TGTGCCAGCAGTCCCCGTAGCGTTAGCACAGATACGCAGTATTTT. The whole variable domain, remainder taken from reference TRBV28 and TRBJ2-3, is DVKVTQSSRYLVKRTGEKVFLECVQDMDHENMFWYRQDPGLGLRLIYFSYDVKMKEKGDIPEGYSVSREKKERFSLILESASTNQTSMYLCASSPRSVSTDTQYFGPGTRLTVL.

The chain carries TRBV11-3 and TRBJ2-2, with a possible D match to TRBD2 (5 bases). This CDR3 has 16 residues. Germline CDR1 SGHNT, CDR2 YENEEA. Trimming took 1 base from V and 3 from J, leaving 12 bases between them. The DNA for the CDR3 is TGTGCCAGCAGCTTAGCAGCCCTGGAGGACACCGGGGAGCTGTTTTTT. It translates to CASSLAALEDTGELFF.

V usage is TRBV2 and J usage is TRBJ2-5; D is unclear. The CDR3 consists of 11 residues. In germline, CDR1 is SNHLY, CDR2 FYNNEI. Trimming shortened V by 2 bases and J by 5 bases, and 3 bases separated the two germline ends. The CDR3 reads CASSEPETQYF. Here the CDR3 DNA reads TGTGCCAGCAGTGAACCGGAGACCCAGTACTTC.

This clone came up once. The chain joins TRBV29-1 to TRBJ2-7; 8 bases are a match to TRBD1. V lost 1 base, J lost 2 bases, and 19 bases stayed unmatched. This CDR3 contains 19 residues. In germline, CDR1 is SQVTM, CDR2 ANQGSEA. The CDR3, as DNA: TGCAGCGTTGAAGCCAAGCCCACCAGGACAGGGAAGGGAACCTACGAGCAGTACTTC. Encoded protein: CSVEAKPTRTGKGTYEQYF.

This chain connects TRBV28 to TRBJ1-5; D might be TRBD1 (5 bases). The V end lost 3 bases, the J end lost 1 base, and 7 bases lay between the germline ends. CDR1 and CDR2 from the germline V gene are MDHEN and SYDVKM. This CDR3 spans 14 amino acids. The CDR3: CASSLRQSNQPQHF. DNA of the CDR3: TGTGCCAGCAGTTTGAGACAGAGCAATCAGCCCCAGCATTTT.

The chain combines TRBV5-4 with TRBJ1-2; D is undetermined. The CDR3 consists of 15 residues. The ends were cut back, 4 bases at V and 2 bases at J, with 15 bases in the middle. Germline-derived CDR1 and CDR2 are SGHNT and YYREEE (reference sequence). The CDR3 DNA follows: TGTGCCAGCAGCCCTTTGCGGACCGCAAACTATGGCTACACCTTC. Its translation is CASSPLRTANYGYTF.

This clone was counted a single time. The CDR3 DNA reads TGCGCCAGCAGCCAACCCTCAGCGGGAGTTTTAGAGACCCAGTACTTC. Protein product: CASSQPSAGVLETQYF. This chain connects TRBV4-1 to TRBJ2-5; 8 bases align to TRBD2. This CDR3 contains 16 residues. Germline assignment: CDR1 MGHRA and CDR2 YSYEKL. The V and J ends lost 2 bases and 4 bases, in that order; junction bases with no gene match: 9.

The chain links TRBV27 to TRBJ2-5; 11 bases align to TRBD2. The CDR3 totals 15 residues. Looked up from germline, CDR1 is MNHEY and CDR2 is SMNVEV (reference sequence). V was pared by 4 bases and J by 5 bases, with 6 bases of the junction left unmatched. The CDR3 nucleotides read TGTGCCAGCAGTTCAGGACTAGCGGGCCGGGAGACCCAGTACTTC. Translation gives CASSSGLAGRETQYF.

This chain links TRBV4-2 with TRBJ2-1; 11 bases fit TRBD2. The CDR3 has 14 residues. The trim removed 8 bases at V and 8 bases at J, leaving 8 bases unmatched. CDR1 LGHNA and CDR2 YNFKEQ come from the germline V gene. The CDR3 here is CASQLAGGFDEQFF. The CDR3 DNA sequence: TGTGCCAGCCAGCTAGCGGGAGGTTTTGATGAGCAGTTCTTC.

The rearrangement joins TRBV5-1 to TRBJ1-3; weak D call: TRBD1 (6 bases). The germline V gene has CDR1 SGHRS and CDR2 YFSETQ. CDR3 length: 16 residues. Trimming cost V 4 bases and J 3 bases, with 17 bases left between them. CDR3 loop: CASSATLTGFGNTIYF. CDR3 nucleotide sequence: TGCGCCAGCAGCGCAACCCTCACAGGGTTTGGAAACACCATATATTTT.

This chain links TRBV4-3 with TRBJ2-3; the match to TRBD1 covers 10 bases. Germline CDR1 and CDR2: LGHNA and YSLEER. The CDR3 is 16 amino acids. The J segment lost 3 bases and the V segment lost 0 bases, leaving 3 bases of the junction unmatched. This chain's CDR3 is CASSQEDRGLTDTQYF. For the CDR3, the DNA is TGCGCCAGCAGCCAAGAAGACAGGGGGCTGACAGATACGCAGTATTTT.

The chain employs TRBV27 and TRBJ2-7; D gene uncertain. The ends were cut back, 0 bases at V and 4 bases at J, with 7 bases in the middle. CDR1 and CDR2 from the germline V gene are MNHEY and SMNVEV (reference sequence). The CDR3 is 13 residues long. This CDR3 is CASSLSPEYEQYF. The CDR3, as DNA: TGTGCCAGCAGTTTATCGCCAGAGTACGAGCAGTACTTC.

V gene TRBV4-3 combines with J gene TRBJ1-5; D gene unclear. Germline V gives CDR1 LGHNA, CDR2 YSLEER. The CDR3 has 13 residues. V lost 0 bases and J lost 5, with 5 bases in between. This chain's CDR3 is CASSQETYQPQHF. The CDR3 nucleotides read TGCGCCAGCAGCCAAGAGACTTATCAGCCCCAGCATTTT.

The chain employs TRBV14 and TRBJ1-1; unclear D gene. Germline CDR1 SGHDN, CDR2 FVKESK. The CDR3 is 14 amino acids. V dropped 7 bases and J dropped 1 base, with 13 bases sitting between them. Here the CDR3 reads CASKWAHQNTEAFF. The CDR3, as DNA: TGTGCCAGCAAGTGGGCCCACCAGAACACTGAAGCTTTCTTT.

The V and J genes are TRBV7-2 and TRBJ2-7, with D possibly matching TRBD2 (5 bases). V shed 5 bases and J shed 2 bases, with 10 bases lying between them. The CDR3 is 13 amino acids. Germline V gene sequence: CDR1 SGHTA, CDR2 FQGNSA. Written as DNA, the CDR3 is TGTGCCAGCAGCCAAAGCGGCACCTACGAGCAGTACTTC. This sequence encodes CASSQSGTYEQYF. Full variable domain (remainder filled in from reference TRBV7-2 and TRBJ2-7): GAGVSQSPSNKVTEKGKDVELRCDPISGHTALYWYRQSLGQGLEFLIYFQGNSAPDKSGLPSDRFSAERTGGSVSTLTIQRTQQEDSAVYLCASSQSGTYEQYFGPGTRLTVT.

The chain couples TRBV7-9 to TRBJ1-2; D is uncertain. V lost 5 bases to trimming and J lost 2 bases, with 9 bases between them. The CDR3 spans 13 residues. Germline V gives CDR1 SEHNR, CDR2 FQNEAQ (reference sequence). DNA of the CDR3: TGTGCCAGCAGCCCCTCAAGAAACTATGGCTACACCTTC. It specifies CASSPSRNYGYTF. Combining the CDR3 with reference TRBV7-9 and TRBJ1-2 gives the whole variable domain DTGVSQNPRHKITKRGQNVTFRCDPISEHNRLYWYRQTLGQGPEFLTYFQNEAQLEKSRLLSDRFSAERPKGSFSTLEIQRTEQGDSAMYLCASSPSRNYGYTFGSGTRLTVV.

This rearrangement joins TRBV27 to TRBJ2-1, with 9 bases matching TRBD2. Germline loops: CDR1 MNHEY, CDR2 SMNVEV (reference sequence). The CDR3 length is 15 residues. The V gene end was trimmed by 3 bases and the J gene end by 7 bases; junction bases not matched to a gene: 7. This CDR3 reads CASSLGAGGGNEQFF. Written as DNA, the CDR3 is TGTGCCAGCAGTTTGGGAGCGGGGGGAGGGAATGAGCAGTTCTTC.

The chain is built from TRBV7-2 and TRBJ1-5; D is ambiguous. V was shortened by 2 bases and J by 5 bases, with 13 bases between the two germline ends. Germline CDR1 reads SGHTA; CDR2 reads FQGNSA. The CDR3 is 15 residues long. CDR3 sequence reads: CASSLQRGSDQPQHF. As DNA, the CDR3 is TGTGCCAGCAGCTTACAACGCGGTTCGGATCAGCCCCAGCATTTT.

This chain uses TRBV4-1 with TRBJ2-7; 8 bases align to TRBD1. The CDR3 spans 16 residues. Germline V CDR1 and CDR2: MGHRA, YSYEKL. With 0 bases clipped from V and 7 bases from J, the junction kept 11 bases outside the gene matches. The CDR3 DNA sequence: TGCGCCAGCAGCCAAGATGGGCAGGGGGCGCAAAGGGAGCAGTACTTC. Translation gives CASSQDGQGAQREQYF.